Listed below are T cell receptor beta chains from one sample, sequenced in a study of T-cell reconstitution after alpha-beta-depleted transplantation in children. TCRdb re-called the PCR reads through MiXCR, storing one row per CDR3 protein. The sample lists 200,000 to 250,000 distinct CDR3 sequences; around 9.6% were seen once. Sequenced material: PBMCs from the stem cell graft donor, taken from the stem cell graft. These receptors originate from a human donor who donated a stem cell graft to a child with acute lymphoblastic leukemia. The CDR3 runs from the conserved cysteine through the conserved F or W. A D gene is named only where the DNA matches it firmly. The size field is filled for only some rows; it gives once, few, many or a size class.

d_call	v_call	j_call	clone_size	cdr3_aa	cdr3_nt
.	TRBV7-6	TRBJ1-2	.	CASSRSSETGVDNYGYTF	TGTGCCAGCAGCCGATCCTCTGAGACAGGAGTCGATAACTATGGCTACACCTTC
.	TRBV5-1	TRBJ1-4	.	CASSPQGRELFF	TGCGCCAGCAGCCCCCAGGGTAGGGAACTGTTTTTT
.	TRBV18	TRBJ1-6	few	CASSPLPSSYNSPLHF	TGTGCCAGCTCACCATTACCATCCTCCTATAATTCACCCCTCCACTTT
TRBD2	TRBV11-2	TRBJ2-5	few	CASSAGLASVETQYF	TGTGCCAGCAGCGCGGGACTAGCAAGTGTCGAGACCCAGTACTTC
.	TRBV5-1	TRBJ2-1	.	CASSLDGPSSYNEQFF	TGCGCCAGCAGCTTGGACGGCCCGAGCTCCTACAATGAGCAGTTCTTC
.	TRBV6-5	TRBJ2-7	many	CASSYDGTTYEQYF	TGTGCCAGCAGTTACGATGGGACCACCTACGAGCAGTACTTC
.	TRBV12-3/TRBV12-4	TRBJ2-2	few	CASLDPSVSNTGELFF	TGTGCCAGCCTTGATCCTTCGGTTTCGAACACCGGGGAGCTGTTTTTT
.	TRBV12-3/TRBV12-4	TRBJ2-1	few	CASTPPGGGGNEQFF	TGTGCCAGCACCCCACCAGGGGGGGGAGGGAATGAGCAGTTCTTC
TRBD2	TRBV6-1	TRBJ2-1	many	CASRTGTSGSYYNEQFF	TGTGCCAGCAGAACCGGGACTAGCGGGAGCTATTACAATGAGCAGTTCTTC
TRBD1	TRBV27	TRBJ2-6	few	CASRPGGRSGANVLTF	TGTGCCAGCAGGCCAGGGGGCCGCTCTGGGGCCAACGTCCTGACTTTC
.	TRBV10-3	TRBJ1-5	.	CTISEDRGAGDQPQHF	TGTACCATCAGTGAGGACCGGGGGGCAGGGGATCAGCCCCAGCATTTT
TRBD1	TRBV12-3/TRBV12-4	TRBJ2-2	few	CASSPWAPTGGGAAGELFF	TGTGCCAGCAGTCCTTGGGCCCCGACAGGGGGCGGCGCAGCCGGGGAGCTGTTTTTT
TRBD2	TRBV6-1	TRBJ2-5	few	CASKDGGLWETQYF	TGTGCCAGCAAGGACGGGGGGTTGTGGGAGACCCAGTACTTC
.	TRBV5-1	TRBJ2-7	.	CASSLETGAYEQYF	TGCGCCAGCAGCTTGGAAACCGGGGCTTACGAGCAGTACTTC
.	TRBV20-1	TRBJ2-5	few	CSGQRGGGAAETQYF	TGCAGTGGTCAGAGAGGTGGGGGGGCCGCAGAGACCCAGTACTTC
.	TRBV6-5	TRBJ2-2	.	CASSWGYAGELFF	TGTGCCAGCAGTTGGGGGTACGCCGGGGAGCTGTTTTTT
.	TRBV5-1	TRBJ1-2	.	CASSLETVGYTF	TGCGCCAGCAGCTTGGAGACGGTCGGCTACACCTTC
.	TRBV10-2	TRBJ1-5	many	CASSEGPGSNQPQHF	TGCGCCAGCAGTGAAGGGCCCGGCAGCAATCAGCCCCAGCATTTT
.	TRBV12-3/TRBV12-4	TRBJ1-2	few	CASSLGWALDYGYTF	TGTGCCAGCAGTTTAGGGTGGGCCCTAGACTATGGCTACACCTTC
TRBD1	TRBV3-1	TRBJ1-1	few	CASSPHDRVLEAFF	TGTGCCAGCAGCCCCCACGACAGGGTCCTTGAAGCTTTCTTT
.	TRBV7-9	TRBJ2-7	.	CASSLNDYEQYF	TGTGCCAGCAGCTTGAATGACTACGAGCAGTACTTC
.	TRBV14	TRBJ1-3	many	CASSQRQSSGNTIYF	TGTGCCAGCAGCCAACGACAGAGCTCTGGAAACACCATATATTTT
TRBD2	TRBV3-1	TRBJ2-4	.	CASSRTSGGTLAKNIQYF	TGTGCCAGCAGCCGGACTAGCGGGGGCACCCTGGCCAAAAACATTCAGTACTTC
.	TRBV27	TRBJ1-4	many	CASGGAQEGKLFF	TGTGCTAGCGGGGGGGCACAAGAGGGAAAACTGTTTTTT
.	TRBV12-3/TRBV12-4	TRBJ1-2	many	CASSVRGGDTKGYGYTF	TGTGCCAGCAGTGTGAGAGGGGGGGACACTAAAGGCTATGGCTACACCTTC
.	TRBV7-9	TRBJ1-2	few	CASSLGFDRLYGYTF	TGTGCCAGCAGCTTGGGGTTTGACAGGCTATATGGCTACACCTTC
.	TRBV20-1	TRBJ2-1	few	CSALTPGTRNEQFF	TGCAGTGCTCTCACACCCGGGACCCGAAATGAGCAGTTCTTC
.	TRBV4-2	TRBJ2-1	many	CASSQEQGNEQFF	TGTGCCAGCAGCCAAGAACAGGGCAATGAGCAGTTCTTC
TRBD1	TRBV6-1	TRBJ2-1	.	CATRSGQGVDEQFF	TGTGCCACCCGCTCGGGACAGGGGGTAGATGAACAGTTCTTC
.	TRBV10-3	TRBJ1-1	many	CAISEALTGKNTEAFF	TGTGCCATCAGTGAGGCTCTTACAGGGAAGAACACTGAAGCTTTCTTT
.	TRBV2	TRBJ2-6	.	CASSEIGASGANVLTF	TGTGCCAGCAGTGAAATCGGGGCGTCTGGGGCCAACGTCCTGACTTTC
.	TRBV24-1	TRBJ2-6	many	CATSEGGEGANVLTF	TGTGCCACCAGTGAAGGGGGGGAGGGGGCCAACGTCCTGACTTTC
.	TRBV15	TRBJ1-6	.	CATSVRDTNSPLHF	TGTGCCACCAGTGTCCGGGACACCAACTCACCCCTCCACTTT
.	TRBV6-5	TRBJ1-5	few	CASSYSFRENQPQHF	TGTGCCAGCAGTTACTCCTTTCGTGAAAATCAGCCCCAGCATTTT
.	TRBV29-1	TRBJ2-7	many	CSVEDGGTATYEQYF	TGCAGCGTTGAAGATGGAGGGACAGCAACCTACGAGCAGTACTTC
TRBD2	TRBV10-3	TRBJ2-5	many	CAISEGLAGGQETQYF	TGTGCCATCAGTGAGGGACTAGCGGGGGGCCAGGAGACCCAGTACTTC
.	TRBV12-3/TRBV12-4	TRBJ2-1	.	CASSKGVGGSRHDQFF	TGTGCCAGCAGCAAAGGGGTCGGGGGCTCCCGGCATGATCAGTTCTTC
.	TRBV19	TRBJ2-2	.	CASSISGGGTGELFF	TGTGCCAGTAGTATATCCGGGGGCGGCACCGGGGAGCTGTTTTTT
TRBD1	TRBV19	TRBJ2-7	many	CASRASGQGDYEQYF	TGTGCCAGTAGGGCTAGCGGACAGGGGGACTACGAGCAGTACTTC
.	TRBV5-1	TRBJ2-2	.	CASSLSLENTGELFF	TGCGCCAGCAGCTTATCTCTGGAGAACACCGGGGAGCTGTTTTTT
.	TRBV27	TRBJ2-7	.	CASSRGVNYEQYF	TGTGCCAGCAGCCGGGGAGTAAACTACGAGCAGTACTTC
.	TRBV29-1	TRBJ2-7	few	CSVEGASSAEQYF	TGCAGCGTTGAGGGGGCGTCCTCCGCCGAGCAGTACTTC
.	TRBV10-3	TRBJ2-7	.	CAIRGNYEQYF	TGTGCCATCAGGGGGAACTACGAGCAGTACTTC
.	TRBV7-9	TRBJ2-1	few	CASSLSPGPYNEQFF	TGTGCCAGCAGCTTATCCCCGGGCCCCTACAATGAGCAGTTCTTC
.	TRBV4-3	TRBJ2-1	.	CASSQVPILGNEQFF	TGCGCCAGCAGCCAAGTGCCCATTCTGGGTAATGAGCAGTTCTTC
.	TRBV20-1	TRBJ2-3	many	CSASPPGPTPTSTDTQYF	TGCAGTGCTAGCCCACCGGGACCTACCCCAACTTCCACAGATACGCAGTATTTT
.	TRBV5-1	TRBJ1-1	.	CASSLRQAPVNTEAFF	TGCGCCAGCAGCTTGCGACAGGCTCCCGTTAACACTGAAGCTTTCTTT
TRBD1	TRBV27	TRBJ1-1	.	CASTDRTGGSTEAFF	TGTGCCAGCACTGATCGGACAGGAGGGAGCACTGAAGCTTTCTTT
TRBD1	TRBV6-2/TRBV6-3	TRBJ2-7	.	CASSEPGQGVSYEQYF	TGTGCCAGCAGTGAACCGGGACAGGGGGTCTCCTACGAGCAGTACTTC
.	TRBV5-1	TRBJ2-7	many	CASSLPTGSPEQYF	TGCGCCAGCAGCTTGCCCACAGGGTCTCCCGAGCAGTACTTC
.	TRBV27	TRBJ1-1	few	CASSSTPRGRGTEAFF	TGTGCCAGCAGTTCCACCCCCCGGGGAAGAGGCACTGAAGCTTTCTTT
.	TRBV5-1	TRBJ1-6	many	CASSLRDPLNSPLHF	TGCGCCAGCAGCTTGAGGGATCCCCTTAATTCACCCCTCCACTTT
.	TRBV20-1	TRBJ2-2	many	CSARGLAGELFF	TGCAGTGCTAGAGGACTGGCCGGGGAGCTGTTTTTT
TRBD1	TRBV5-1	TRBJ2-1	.	CASSLNGQGNNEQFF	TGCGCCAGCAGCTTAAATGGACAGGGGAACAATGAGCAGTTCTTC
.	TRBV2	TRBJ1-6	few	CASSEETVGTLHF	TGTGCCAGCAGTGAAGAGACGGTCGGAACCCTCCACTTT